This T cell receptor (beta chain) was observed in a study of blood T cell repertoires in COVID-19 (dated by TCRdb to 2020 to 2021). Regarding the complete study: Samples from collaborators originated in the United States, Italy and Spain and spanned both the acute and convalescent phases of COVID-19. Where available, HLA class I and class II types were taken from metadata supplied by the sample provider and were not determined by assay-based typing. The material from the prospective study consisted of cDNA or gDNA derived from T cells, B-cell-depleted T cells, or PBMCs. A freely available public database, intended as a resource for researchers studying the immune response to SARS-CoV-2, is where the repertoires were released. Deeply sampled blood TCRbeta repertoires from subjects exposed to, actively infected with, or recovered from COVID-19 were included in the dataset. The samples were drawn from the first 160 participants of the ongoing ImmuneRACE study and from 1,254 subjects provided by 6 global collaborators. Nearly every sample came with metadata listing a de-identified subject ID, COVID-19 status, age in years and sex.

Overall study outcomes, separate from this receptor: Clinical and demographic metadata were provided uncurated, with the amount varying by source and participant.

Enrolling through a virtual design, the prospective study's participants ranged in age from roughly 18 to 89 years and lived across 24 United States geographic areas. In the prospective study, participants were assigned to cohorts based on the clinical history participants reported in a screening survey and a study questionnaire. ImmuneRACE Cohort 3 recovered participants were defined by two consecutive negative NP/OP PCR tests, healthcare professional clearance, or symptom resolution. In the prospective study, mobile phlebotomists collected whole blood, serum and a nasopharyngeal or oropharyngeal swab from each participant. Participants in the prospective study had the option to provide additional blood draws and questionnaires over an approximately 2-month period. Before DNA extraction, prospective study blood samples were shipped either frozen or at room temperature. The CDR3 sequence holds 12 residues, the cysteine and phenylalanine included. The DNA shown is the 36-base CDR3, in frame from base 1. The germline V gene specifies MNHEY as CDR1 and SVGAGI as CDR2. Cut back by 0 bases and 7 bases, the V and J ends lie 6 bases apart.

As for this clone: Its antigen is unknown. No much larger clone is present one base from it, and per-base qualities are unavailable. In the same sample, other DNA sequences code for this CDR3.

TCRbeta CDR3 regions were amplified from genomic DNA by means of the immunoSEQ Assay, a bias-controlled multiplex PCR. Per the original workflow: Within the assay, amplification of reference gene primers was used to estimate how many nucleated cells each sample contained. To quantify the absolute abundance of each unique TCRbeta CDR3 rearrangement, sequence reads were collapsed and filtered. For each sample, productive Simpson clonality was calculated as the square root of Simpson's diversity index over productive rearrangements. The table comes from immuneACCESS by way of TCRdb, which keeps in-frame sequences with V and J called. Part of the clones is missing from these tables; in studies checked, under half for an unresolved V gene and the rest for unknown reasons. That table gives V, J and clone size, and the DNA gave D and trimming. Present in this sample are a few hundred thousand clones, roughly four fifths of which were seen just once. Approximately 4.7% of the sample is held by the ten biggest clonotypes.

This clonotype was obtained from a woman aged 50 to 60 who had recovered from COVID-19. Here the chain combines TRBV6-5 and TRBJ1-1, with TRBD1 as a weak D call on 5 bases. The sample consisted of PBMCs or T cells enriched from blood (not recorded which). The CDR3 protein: CASSYSGGEAFF. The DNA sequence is TGTGCCAGCAGTTACTCGGGGGGTGAAGCTTTCTTT.